A selection of T cell receptor beta chains follows, all from one sample in a study of regulatory T cells in long-lasting Graves disease. In TCRdb, the multiplex PCR reads were re-called with MiXCR into one record per CDR3 protein. The table includes about 620,000 distinct CDR3 sequences, approximately 15% detected once. The same data also went into a second study, on T cells in Graves' hyperthyroidism and ophthalmopathy.

This specimen was peripheral blood mononuclear cells (PBMCs), taken at new diagnosis, from a patient treated with antithyroid drugs. These receptors all stem from a woman aged 25 to 39 with Graves disease. Each CDR3 is given with its conserved first and last residue. D genes are given only for firm matches. Clone size is not always given. Where it is, it says once, few, many or a class for expanded clones.

j_call,d_call,v_call,clone_size,cdr3_aa,cdr3_nt
TRBJ2-2,TRBD2,TRBV7-2,.,CASSRTGTSVRNTGELFF,TGTGCCAGCAGCCGAACCGGGACTAGCGTCAGGAACACCGGGGAGCTGTTTTTT
TRBJ1-3,.,TRBV20-1,.,CSARDQGGVSGNTIYF,TGCAGTGCTAGAGATCAGGGCGGGGTCTCTGGAAACACCATATATTTT
TRBJ1-3,.,TRBV19,.,CASRPPVGHDNSGNTIYF,TGTGCCAGTAGACCACCAGTGGGACACGACAACTCTGGAAACACCATATATTTT
TRBJ2-5,.,TRBV14,few,CASSQGAIETQYF,TGTGCCAGCAGCCAAGGGGCCATAGAGACCCAGTACTTC
TRBJ2-7,TRBD2,TRBV10-1,many,CASSSNSGSGEQYF,TGCGCCAGCAGCTCCAATAGCGGGAGTGGCGAGCAGTACTTC
TRBJ2-7,.,TRBV28,many,CASSFNQGVIHEQYF,TGTGCCAGCAGTTTTAACCAGGGTGTCATCCACGAGCAGTACTTC
TRBJ2-1,.,TRBV28,many,CASSLIGLGDNEQFF,TGTGCCAGCAGTTTAATTGGTCTGGGAGACAATGAGCAGTTCTTC
TRBJ1-6,.,TRBV9,many,CASSVRGTNNSPLHF,TGTGCCAGCAGCGTTCGGGGGACGAATAATTCACCCCTCCACTTT
TRBJ1-6,.,TRBV11-1,.,CASSRDRGASPLHF,TGTGCCAGCAGCAGGGACCGCGGGGCTTCACCCCTCCACTTT
TRBJ2-1,TRBD1,TRBV29-1,few,CSVEDRVDEQLF,TGCAGCGTTGAGGACAGGGTCGATGAGCAGCTCTTC
TRBJ2-5,TRBD1,TRBV6-5,many,CASSYSRGPETQYF,TGTGCCAGCAGTTACTCGAGGGGGCCAGAGACCCAGTACTTC
TRBJ1-3,.,TRBV28,few,CASSLAGPLSGNTIYF,TGTGCCAGCAGTTTAGCAGGGCCGCTCTCTGGAAACACCATATATTTT
TRBJ2-1,.,TRBV15,few,CATSRGGALSNEQFF,TGTGCCACCAGCAGAGGGGGGGCACTGAGCAATGAGCAGTTCTTC
TRBJ1-1,TRBD1,TRBV10-3,.,CAISEEGAVTEAFF,TGTGCCATCAGTGAGGAGGGGGCGGTCACTGAAGCTTTCTTT
TRBJ1-4,TRBD1,TRBV6-2/TRBV6-3,many,CASTTGASSNEKLFF,TGTGCCAGCACAACAGGGGCGAGTTCTAATGAAAAACTGTTTTTT
TRBJ1-5,.,TRBV5-6,few,CASSLRTTASNQPQHF,TGTGCCAGCAGCTTGCGGACGACAGCCAGCAATCAGCCCCAGCATTTT
TRBJ2-4,.,TRBV9,few,CASSAPAGTLQYF,TGTGCCAGCAGCGCGCCAGCCGGGACACTACAGTACTTC
TRBJ1-1,.,TRBV4-2,.,CASSLGEQLNTEAFF,TGTGCCAGCAGCCTTGGCGAGCAATTGAACACTGAAGCTTTCTTT
TRBJ2-5,TRBD2,TRBV3-1,.,CASSLKLAGGGWRAETQYF,TGTGCCAGCAGCCTCAAACTAGCGGGAGGCGGGTGGCGAGCCGAGACCCAGTACTTC
TRBJ1-6,.,TRBV20-1,few,CSAPDSSYNSPLHF,TGCAGTGCTCCTGATAGCTCCTATAATTCACCCCTCCACTTT
TRBJ2-3,.,TRBV3-1,.,CASSQGGTAVADMQYF,TGTGCCAGCAGCCAAGGGGGGACCGCCGTCGCAGATATGCAGTATTTT
TRBJ2-3,TRBD2,TRBV11-2,many,CASSLGRGSGADTQYF,TGTGCCAGCAGCTTAGGTCGCGGGAGCGGTGCAGATACGCAGTATTTT
TRBJ2-5,.,TRBV9,.,CASNRRGRAQETQYF,TGTGCCAGCAACCGGAGGGGGAGGGCCCAAGAGACCCAGTACTTC
TRBJ1-5,.,TRBV7-8,many,CASSAQRNNQPQHF,TGTGCCAGCAGCGCCCAAAGGAACAATCAGCCCCAGCATTTT
TRBJ2-2,TRBD1,TRBV20-1,few,CSARTGGTGELFF,TGCAGTGCTAGGACAGGGGGAACCGGGGAGCTGTTTTTT
TRBJ2-2,.,TRBV2,.,CASSEALRMNTGELFF,TGTGCCAGCAGTGAAGCCCTCAGGATGAACACCGGGGAGCTGTTTTTT
TRBJ2-2,.,TRBV29-1,few,CSVELGNTGELFF,TGCAGCGTTGAACTCGGGAACACCGGGGAGCTGTTTTTT
TRBJ1-3,.,TRBV14,.,CASSQGGSFSGNTIYF,TGTGCCAGCAGCCAAGGGGGCAGCTTCTCTGGAAACACCATATATTTT
TRBJ2-3,.,TRBV6-1,many,CASKWGVNTDTQYF,TGTGCCAGCAAATGGGGGGTTAACACAGATACGCAGTATTTT